This T cell receptor beta chain is from a study of blood T cell repertoires in COVID-19. Study background: The United States, Italy and Spain were the sources of the acute and convalescent COVID-19 samples. PBMCs, B-cell-depleted T cells, or T cells were the source of the cDNA or gDNA that made up the material.

Study processing details: Estimates of nucleated cell counts were drawn from the amplification of reference gene primers. The table came from immunoSEQ multiplex PCR; TCRdb's copy has only in-frame clones and leaves some out. V, J and clone size are those of that table, while D and trimming were read from the DNA. Of 20,000 to 25,000 clones listed, about three quarters are singletons. The germline gives CDR1 SGHRS, CDR2 YFSETQ. The CDR3 runs to 15 residues. The trim removed 1 base at V and 0 bases at J, leaving 1 base unmatched. The sample taken for sequencing was peripheral blood. The gene calls are TRBV5-1 and TRBJ2-3, with TRBD2 matching over 8 bases. The TCR was taken from a man aged 60-69 years with active COVID-19. The CDR3 DNA follows: TGCGCCAGCAGCTTGACTAGCGGAAGCACAGATACGCAGTATTTT. Its translation: CASSLTSGSTDTQYF.